This entry lists 17 T cell receptor beta chains sequenced from one sample in a study of regulatory T cells in long-lasting Graves disease. Time point reported: persistent/refractory GD, antithyroid drugs over 5 years with positive TRAb. Isolated PBMC RNA provided the starting material for the TCR library. For TCR beta, libraries came from iRepertoire HTBI primers and Arm-PCR of CDR3 regions. One entry per CDR3 protein results from TCRdb running MiXCR on the multiplex PCR reads. The repertoire holds a few hundred thousand distinct CDR3 sequences, about 20% seen once, with around 24% in the top ten. The sample was peripheral blood mononuclear cells (PBMCs), taken when the disease was refractory, from a patient treated with antithyroid drugs. The source of these receptors is a female donor with Graves disease.

The chain is built from TRBV6-1 and TRBJ2-2; D unclear. The germline V and J ends were trimmed by 6 bases and 1 base, with 9 bases remaining between them. The CDR3 loop spans 14 amino acids. CDR1 is MNHNS, CDR2 SASEGT, per germline. The CDR3 bases are TGTGCCAGCAGAGAGGTCGGGAACACCGGGGAGCTGTTTTTT. Its protein product is CASREVGNTGELFF.

Only a few counts were recorded for this clonotype. The chain combines TRBV14 with TRBJ2-7; TRBD1 agrees at 7 bases. The CDR3 spans 11 residues. The germline V gene has CDR1 SGHDN and CDR2 FVKESK. V shed 8 bases and J 5 bases; nucleotides not matched to a gene: 3. CDR3 coding DNA: TGTGCCAGCGGGACAGTCAACGAGCAGTACTTC. It specifies CASGTVNEQYF.

The chain recombines TRBV10-3 with TRBJ1-1; 10 nucleotides align to TRBD1. From germline, CDR1 is ENHRY and CDR2 SYGVKD. J gave up 6 bases and V 6 bases, and 7 bases lay outside the gene matches. This CDR3 region has 14 residues. The CDR3 nucleotides are TGTGCCATCAGCCCGGGACAGGGGTCATCTGAAGCTTTCTTT. It encodes CAISPGQGSSEAFF.

This clonotype appeared many times. The V and J genes are TRBV2 and TRBJ1-1; 8 bases map to TRBD1. CDR3 length: 13 amino acids. In germline, CDR1 is SNHLY, CDR2 FYNNEI. J lost 10 bases, V lost 4 bases, and 8 bases had no gene match. Here the CDR3 reads CASSASDRGSAFF. DNA for the CDR3: TGTGCCAGCAGTGCCAGTGACAGGGGATCAGCTTTCTTT. The whole variable domain, remainder taken from reference TRBV2 and TRBJ1-1, is EPEVTQTPSHQVTQMGQEVILRCVPISNHLYFYWYRQILGQKVEFLVSFYNNEISEKSEIFDDQFSVERPDGSNFTLKIRSTKLEDSAMYFCASSASDRGSAFFGQGTRLTVV.

Details on this clonotype: Relative to the germline gene, one junction end is altered; a read error may explain this. V is TRBV5-1 and J is TRBJ2-3; TRBD2 matches 7 bases. Germline V gene lookup returns CDR1 SGHRS and CDR2 YFSETQ. The CDR3 totals 15 residues. The CDR3 DNA reads TGCGCCAGCAGCTTAGGCCCTAGCGGCACGGATACGCAGTATTTT. Its protein is CASSLGPSGTDTQYF.

This clonotype was counted many times. The chain uses TRBV2 and TRBJ2-7; D tentatively reads TRBD1 or TRBD2 (5 bases each). V lost 4 bases and J lost 2, with 9 bases in between. CDR3 length: 13 residues. Germline lookup yields CDR1 SNHLY and CDR2 FYNNEI. Here the CDR3 reads CASSAGPTYEQYF. In nucleotides, the CDR3 is TGTGCCAGCAGTGCGGGACCCACCTACGAGCAGTACTTC.

The V gene is TRBV11-2, the J gene TRBJ2-3, with D tentatively TRBD2 (5 bases). The CDR3 loop spans 16 amino acids. V was clipped by 4 bases and J by 8 bases, with 22 bases between them. The germline gives CDR1 SGHAT, CDR2 FQNNGV. The CDR3, as DNA: TGTGCCAGCAGCTCTCGAGGGCAGGCAACGCGCGGTACGCAGTATTTT. It specifies CASSSRGQATRGTQYF. The full variable domain, its missing parts supplied by reference TRBV11-2 and TRBJ2-3, is EAGVAQSPRYKIIEKRQSVAFWCNPISGHATLYWYQQILGQGPKLLIQFQNNGVVDDSQLPKDRFSAERLKGVDSTLKIQPAKLEDSAVYLCASSSRGQATRGTQYFGPGTRLTVL.

Many counts were recorded for this clonotype. The V and J genes are TRBV2 and TRBJ1-6; 8 bases are a match to TRBD1. V lost 6 bases, J lost 10 bases, and 8 bases stayed unmatched. The CDR3 has 14 residues. CDR1 and CDR2 from the germline V gene are SNHLY and FYNNEI. The CDR3 here is CASRPGQGLSPLHF. For the CDR3, the DNA is TGTGCCAGCAGGCCCGGACAGGGTCTGTCACCCCTCCACTTT.

Points on this clonotype: A much bigger clone sits one base away, suggesting this may be a read error. Since the CDR3 does not end with the conserved phenylalanine or tryptophan, this likely comes from a read error. The CDR3 spells CASSYGQGPNQPQHL. Here the CDR3 DNA reads TGTGCCAGCAGTTACGGGCAGGGCCCCAATCAGCCCCAGCATCTT. The rearrangement links TRBV6-9 to TRBJ1-5; a possible D gene is TRBD1 (5 bases). There are 15 residues in the CDR3. V lost 3 bases and J lost 3, with 12 bases in between. Germline V gene lookup returns CDR1 MNHGY and CDR2 SVAAGI.

This clonotype appeared many times. The chain uses TRBV6-5 and TRBJ1-1; D unclear. This CDR3 has 16 amino acids. Germline V gene data show CDR1 as MNHEY and CDR2 as SVGAGI. Trimming left V 2 bases short and J 4 bases short, with 17 bases between. The CDR3 sequence: CASSYGPFALRTEAFF. CDR3 nucleotide sequence: TGTGCCAGCAGTTACGGTCCCTTCGCCTTGCGCACTGAAGCTTTCTTT.

In this sample, this clonotype turned up many times. This sequence joins TRBV20-1 and TRBJ2-5, with TRBD2 matching over 11 bases. This CDR3 is 14 amino acids long. CDR1 and CDR2 from the germline V gene are DFQATT and SNEGSKA (reference sequence). Trimming at V came to 5 bases and at J to 5 bases, leaving 7 bases not matched to a gene. The CDR3 is CSAGASGRFETQYF. CDR3 in DNA: TGCAGTGCTGGGGCTAGCGGGAGGTTTGAGACCCAGTACTTC.

As concerns this clonotype: It may be a read error: a sequence one base away is much more abundant. J is TRBJ1-1 and V is TRBV11-2; no reliable D call. The CDR3 is 13 residues long. Trimming removed 1 base from V and 11 bases from J, with 14 bases in between. Germline lookup yields CDR1 SGHAT and CDR2 FQNNGV. The CDR3 is CASSLGGSYQAFF. The DNA for the CDR3 is TGTGCCAGCAGCTTAGGAGGATCTTACCAGGCTTTCTTT.

As regards this clonotype: With a much larger clone just one base away, this may be a read error. CDR3 loop: CASSISWANVLTF. CDR3 bases: TGTGCCAGCAGCATCTCTTGGGCCAACGTCCTGACTTTC. The chain has TRBV6-1 and TRBJ2-6; D gene uncertain. This CDR3 comprises 13 residues. Germline V gene lookup returns CDR1 MNHNS and CDR2 SASEGT.

This chain joins TRBV2 and TRBJ2-3, with a possible D match to TRBD2 (5 bases). The V end was cut by 7 bases, the J end by 5 bases, with 10 bases between. CDR1 is SNHLY, CDR2 FYNNEI, per germline. This CDR3 has 12 residues. This CDR3 is CASTGEGDTQYF. The CDR3 bases are TGTGCCAGCACCGGAGAGGGAGATACGCAGTATTTT.

The chain carries TRBV20-1 and TRBJ2-7, with D possibly being TRBD1 or TRBD2 (5 bases each). CDR1 is DFQATT and CDR2 is SNEGSKA in the germline V gene (reference sequence). This CDR3 is 14 amino acids long. V was pared by 5 bases and J by 2 bases, with 16 bases between. In DNA form, the CDR3 reads TGCAGTGCTCCCGGGGCGTACGGGGCCTACGAGCAGTACTTC. This translates into CSAPGAYGAYEQYF.

For this clonotype: A much bigger clone sits one base away, suggesting this may be a read error. The chain recombines TRBV6-5 with TRBJ2-5; the match to TRBD2 covers 8 bases. V gave up 2 bases and J gave up 1 base; unmatched junction bases: 6. Germline V CDR1 and CDR2: MNHEY, SVGAGI. The CDR3 loop spans 16 amino acids. This CDR3 is CASSYVASGPQETQYF. The CDR3 DNA reads TGTGCCAGCAGTTACGTGGCTAGCGGGCCCCAAGAGACCCAGTACTTC.

This clonotype was seen a handful of times. The rearrangement joins TRBV15 to TRBJ2-7; unclear D gene. This CDR3 region has 16 residues. Germline V CDR1 and CDR2: LNHNV, YYDKDF (reference sequence). V shed 1 base and J shed 5 bases, with 18 bases lying between them. In DNA form, the CDR3 reads TGTGCCACCAGCAGAGGTAGGTCGGGTGCCGCCCACGAGCAGTACTTC. Protein product: CATSRGRSGAAHEQYF.